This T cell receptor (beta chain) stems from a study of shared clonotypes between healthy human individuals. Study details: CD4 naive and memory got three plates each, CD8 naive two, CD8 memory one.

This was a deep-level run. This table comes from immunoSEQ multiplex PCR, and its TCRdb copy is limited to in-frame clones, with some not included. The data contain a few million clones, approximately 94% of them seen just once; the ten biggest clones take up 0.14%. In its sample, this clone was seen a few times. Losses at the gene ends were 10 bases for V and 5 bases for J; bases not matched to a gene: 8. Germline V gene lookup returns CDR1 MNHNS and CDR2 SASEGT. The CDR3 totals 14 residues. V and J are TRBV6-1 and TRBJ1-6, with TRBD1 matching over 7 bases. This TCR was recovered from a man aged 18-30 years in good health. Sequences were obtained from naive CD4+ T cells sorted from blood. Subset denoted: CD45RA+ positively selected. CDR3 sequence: CATTGVLDNSPLHF. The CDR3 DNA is TGTGCCACCACAGGGGTTTTGGATAATTCACCCCTCCACTTT.